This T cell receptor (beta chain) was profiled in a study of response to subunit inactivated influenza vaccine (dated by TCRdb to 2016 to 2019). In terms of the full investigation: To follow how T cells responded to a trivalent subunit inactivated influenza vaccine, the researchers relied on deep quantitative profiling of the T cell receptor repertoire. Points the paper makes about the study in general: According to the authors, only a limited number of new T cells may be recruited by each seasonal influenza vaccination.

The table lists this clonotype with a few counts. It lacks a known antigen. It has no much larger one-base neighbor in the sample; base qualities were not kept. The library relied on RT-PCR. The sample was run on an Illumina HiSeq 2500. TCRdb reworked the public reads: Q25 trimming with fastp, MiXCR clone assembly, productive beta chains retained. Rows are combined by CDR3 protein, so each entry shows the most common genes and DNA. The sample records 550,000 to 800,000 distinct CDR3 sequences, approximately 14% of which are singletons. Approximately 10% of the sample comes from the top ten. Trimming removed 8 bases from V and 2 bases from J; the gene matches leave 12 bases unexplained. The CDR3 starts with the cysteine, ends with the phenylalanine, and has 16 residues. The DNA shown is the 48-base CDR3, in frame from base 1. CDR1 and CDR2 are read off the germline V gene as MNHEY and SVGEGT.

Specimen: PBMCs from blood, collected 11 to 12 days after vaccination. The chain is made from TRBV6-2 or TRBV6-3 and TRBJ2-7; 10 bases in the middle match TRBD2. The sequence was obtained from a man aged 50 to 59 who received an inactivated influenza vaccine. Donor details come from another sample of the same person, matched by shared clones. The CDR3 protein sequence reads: CASCLSGTSAPYEQYF. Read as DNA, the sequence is TGTGCCAGCTGCCTTTCCGGGACTAGCGCTCCCTACGAGCAGTACTTC.